A single sample gave rise to the 2 T cell receptor beta chains below, sequenced in a study of blood T cell repertoires in COVID-19. Generated by immunoSEQ multiplex PCR, the TCRdb table keeps only in-frame clones and is missing some. The data show tens of thousands of clones, about 87% seen once. The specimen was peripheral blood. The source of these receptors is a woman aged 80 or over with acute or convalescent COVID-19.

The chain uses TRBV11-2 and TRBJ1-5; no reliable D call. The CDR3 covers 16 residues. V was shortened by 0 bases and J by 11 bases, with 20 bases between the two germline ends. The V gene's germline CDR1 is SGHAT and CDR2 FQNNGV. The CDR3 bases are TGTGCCAGCAGCTTAGACGGGAACAGCGGCATTGGGGCCCAGCATTTT. Its protein product is CASSLDGNSGIGAQHF. The full variable domain, completed using reference TRBV11-2 and TRBJ1-5, is EAGVAQSPRYKIIEKRQSVAFWCNPISGHATLYWYQQILGQGPKLLIQFQNNGVVDDSQLPKDRFSAERLKGVDSTLKIQPAKLEDSAVYLCASSLDGNSGIGAQHFGDGTRLSIL.

This clone was found once. The gene calls are TRBV7-2 and TRBJ2-1; 8 positions match TRBD1. The V segment lost 5 bases and the J segment 3 bases; nucleotides outside the gene matches: 9. There are 16 residues in the CDR3. Germline loops: CDR1 SGHTA, CDR2 FQGNSA. The CDR3 nucleotides read TGTGCCAGCAGCGTGACAGGGGCCCTTCTCTACAATGAGCAGTTCTTC. Translated: CASSVTGALLYNEQFF.